Listed below are T cell receptor beta chains from one sample, sequenced in a study of T cell changes during pregnancy in multiple sclerosis. This table comes from immunoSEQ multiplex PCR, and its TCRdb copy is limited to in-frame clones, with some not included. The table has some 16,000 clones, 65% to 90% seen once. The sequences come from CD8+ T cells from peripheral blood mononuclear cells, collected after pregnancy. These receptors came from a female donor in good health, enrolled as a control in a pregnancy study. CDR3s include the opening cysteine and the closing phenylalanine or tryptophan. The D gene is left open where the match is weak.

CDR3	V	J	D
CASSDGRGGAGYDYEQYF	TRBV9	TRBJ2-7	-
CASSTSSGANVLTF	TRBV27	TRBJ2-6	-
CGSGSEDEQFF	TRBV9	TRBJ2-1	TRBD2
CASSLGPRDRESYEQYF	TRBV11-2	TRBJ2-7	TRBD1
CASSLGLAGDYSGANVLTF	TRBV28	TRBJ2-6	TRBD2
CASSLRLQGASQPQHF	TRBV5-6	TRBJ1-5	TRBD1
CASSQEGRVETQYF	TRBV14	TRBJ2-5	-
CASSQDRAGDGYTF	TRBV4-1	TRBJ1-2	TRBD1
CASSPPGQGNEQYF	TRBV5-1	TRBJ2-7	TRBD1
CASSLASGRETQYF	TRBV5-6	TRBJ2-5	-
CASSSTGNSNQPQHF	TRBV5-5	TRBJ1-5	TRBD1
CASSESPGSGGTEAFF	TRBV6-1	TRBJ1-1	-
CASSSVRARDEQFF	TRBV7-9	TRBJ2-1	-
CASSQARLAGGVYEQYF	TRBV14	TRBJ2-7	TRBD2
CASSYSPAGAIEAFF	TRBV6-5	TRBJ1-1	-
CASSPSSFLNYGYTF	TRBV27	TRBJ1-2	-
CASSPRTDYTEAFF	TRBV6-5	TRBJ1-1	-
CASSRGGTEAFF	TRBV9	TRBJ1-1	-
CASSPPKTGTYEQYF	TRBV27	TRBJ2-7	-
CAWTAGQGNQPQHF	TRBV30	TRBJ1-5	TRBD1
CASSQGTGDYGYTF	TRBV4-3	TRBJ1-2	TRBD1
CASSQSRGEPYEQYF	TRBV23-1	TRBJ2-7	-
CASSEGRQGAEEQYF	TRBV6-1	TRBJ2-7	TRBD1
CASSDSFSQGDTGELFF	TRBV6-4	TRBJ2-2	TRBD1
CAIQPGGTDTQYF	TRBV27	TRBJ2-3	-
CASSVDGTPEETQYF	TRBV9	TRBJ2-5	-
CASSQESPTGWDIQYF	TRBV4-2	TRBJ2-4	-
CASSLDRGVSYEQYF	TRBV7-3	TRBJ2-7	TRBD1
CAISGTGTGGLPTYEQYF	TRBV10-3	TRBJ2-7	TRBD1
CASSLTGQGKDTQYF	TRBV7-3	TRBJ2-3	-
CASSLSTATNEKLFF	TRBV7-9	TRBJ1-4	-
CASSPRGNSNQPQHF	TRBV9	TRBJ1-5	-
CASSPLPSGVTEAFF	TRBV5-4	TRBJ1-1	-
CASSDSAGAGELFF	TRBV6-4	TRBJ2-2	TRBD2
CASSLDRGLGTEAFF	TRBV5-1	TRBJ1-1	TRBD1
CASSLGTGTLTEAFF	TRBV27	TRBJ1-1	TRBD1
CASSSPQETQYF	TRBV28	TRBJ2-5	-
CASSPGGSYEQYF	TRBV6-6	TRBJ2-7	-
CAISGGQGRDGYTF	TRBV10-3	TRBJ1-2	TRBD1
CASSTGTSGPTGELFF	TRBV6-6	TRBJ2-2	TRBD2
CASSQEQGSAYEQYF	TRBV4-2	TRBJ2-7	TRBD1
CASSPRQGGNTIYF	TRBV7-9	TRBJ1-3	TRBD1
CASSPFLWTSSYNEQFF	TRBV28	TRBJ2-1	TRBD2
CASSSAGTTEQFF	TRBV7-2	TRBJ2-1	TRBD2
CASKVSGQGGHEQYF	TRBV19	TRBJ2-7	TRBD1
CASSERGGARGEQYF	TRBV6-1	TRBJ2-7	-
CASSSGQANEKLFF	TRBV6-5	TRBJ1-4	-
CASSQNLGESNQPQHF	TRBV4-2	TRBJ1-5	-
CATRGGGGNTEAFF	TRBV5-4	TRBJ1-1	-
CASSKGGGTYEQYF	TRBV6-6	TRBJ2-7	-
CASSTGQGGYGYTF	TRBV27	TRBJ1-2	TRBD1